The clone carrying this TCR beta chain has a handful of counts. What it binds is unknown. The sample comes from a study of T cells after yellow fever vaccination. The study's findings and limits: Post-booster repertoires again held most primary-vaccination clones (roughly 96% CD4, just under 90% CD8). Abundant clonotypes (contaminants from the bulk population) could be present in FACS-sorted repertoires. Weaker, the secondary response had a peak occurring faster, on day 5 versus 15.

Making TCR cDNA involved 5'RACE template switching, which added UMIs and a universal primer site. Using its own MiXCR run on the 5' RACE reads, TCRdb lists one record per CDR3 protein. The table shows over 100,000 distinct CDR3 sequences, with more than 7.5% occurring only once. CDR3 length: 12 residues. CDR1 DFQATT and CDR2 SNEGSKA come from the germline V gene (reference sequence). V lost 6 bases and J lost 4, with 13 bases in between. This sample comprised CD8+ T cells sorted from PBMCs, obtained 45 days after the yellow fever booster vaccination. This TCR was recovered from a man aged 25-45 years who received the YFV17D yellow fever vaccine. V and J are TRBV20-1 and TRBJ2-7; possible D gene TRBD1, 5 bases. CDR3 region: CSAVDTLYEQYF. DNA of the CDR3: TGCAGTGCCGTGGACACCTTATACGAGCAGTACTTC.